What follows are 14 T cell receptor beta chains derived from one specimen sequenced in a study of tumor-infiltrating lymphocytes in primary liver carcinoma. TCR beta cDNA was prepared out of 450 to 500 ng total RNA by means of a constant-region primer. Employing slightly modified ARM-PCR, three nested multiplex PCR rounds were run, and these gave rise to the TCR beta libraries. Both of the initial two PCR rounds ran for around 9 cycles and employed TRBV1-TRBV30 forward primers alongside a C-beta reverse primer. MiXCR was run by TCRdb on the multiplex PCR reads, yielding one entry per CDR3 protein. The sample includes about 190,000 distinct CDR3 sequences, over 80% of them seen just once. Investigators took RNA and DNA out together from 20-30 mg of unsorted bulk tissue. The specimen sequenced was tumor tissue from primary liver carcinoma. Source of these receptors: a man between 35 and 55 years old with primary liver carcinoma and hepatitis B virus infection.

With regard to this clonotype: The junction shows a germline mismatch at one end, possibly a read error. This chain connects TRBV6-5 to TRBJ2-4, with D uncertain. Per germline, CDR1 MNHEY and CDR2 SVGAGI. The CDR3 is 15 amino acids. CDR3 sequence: CASSYAANAKNVQYF. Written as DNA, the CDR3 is TGTGCCAGCAGTTACGCAGCTAATGCCAAAAACGTTCAGTACTTC.

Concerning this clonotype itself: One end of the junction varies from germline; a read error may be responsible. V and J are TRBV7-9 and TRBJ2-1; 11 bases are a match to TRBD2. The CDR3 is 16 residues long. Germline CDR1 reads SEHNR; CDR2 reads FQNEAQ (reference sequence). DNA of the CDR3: TGTTCCAGTAGCTTAGTCACTAGCGGGAGAAACAATGAGCAGTTCTTC. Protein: CSSSLVTSGRNNEQFF.

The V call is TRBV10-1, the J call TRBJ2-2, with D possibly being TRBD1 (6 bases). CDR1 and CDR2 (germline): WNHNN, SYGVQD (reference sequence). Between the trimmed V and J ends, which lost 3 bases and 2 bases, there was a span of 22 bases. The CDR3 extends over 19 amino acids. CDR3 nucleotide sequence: TGCGCCAGCAGTGACCTATCGGGGATAGGGGGAAGTAACACCGGGGAGCTGTTTTTT. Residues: CASSDLSGIGGSNTGELFF.

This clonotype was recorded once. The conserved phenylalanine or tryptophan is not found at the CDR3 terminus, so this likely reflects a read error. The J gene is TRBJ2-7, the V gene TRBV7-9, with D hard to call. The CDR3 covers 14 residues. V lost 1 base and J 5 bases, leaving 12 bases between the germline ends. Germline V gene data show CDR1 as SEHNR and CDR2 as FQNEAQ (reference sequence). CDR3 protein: CASSLGNTWDEQYL. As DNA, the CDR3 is TGTGCCAGCAGCTTAGGGAACACCTGGGACGAGCAGTACTTA.

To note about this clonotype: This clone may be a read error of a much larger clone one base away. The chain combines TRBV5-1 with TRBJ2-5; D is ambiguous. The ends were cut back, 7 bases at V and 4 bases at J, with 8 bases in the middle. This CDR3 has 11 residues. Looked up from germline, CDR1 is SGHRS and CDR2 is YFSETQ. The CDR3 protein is CASCWGETQYF. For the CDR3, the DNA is TGCGCCAGCTGCTGGGGAGAGACCCAGTACTTC.

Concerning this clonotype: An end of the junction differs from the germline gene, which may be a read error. In DNA, the CDR3 is TGTGCCAGCAGCCCTGGGACAGGGGGCACGGATACGCACTATTTT. It specifies CASSPGTGGTDTHYF. This chain joins TRBV13 and TRBJ2-3, with 12 bases matching TRBD1. The length of the CDR3 is 15 residues. Germline V lookup: CDR1 PRHDT, CDR2 FYEKMQ (reference sequence).

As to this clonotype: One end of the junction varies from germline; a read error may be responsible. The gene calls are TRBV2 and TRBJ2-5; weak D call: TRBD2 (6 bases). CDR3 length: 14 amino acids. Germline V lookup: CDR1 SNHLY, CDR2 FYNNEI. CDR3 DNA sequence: TGTGCCAGCCGTGAACGGGGGTTAGGAGAGACCCAGTACTTC. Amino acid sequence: CASRERGLGETQYF.

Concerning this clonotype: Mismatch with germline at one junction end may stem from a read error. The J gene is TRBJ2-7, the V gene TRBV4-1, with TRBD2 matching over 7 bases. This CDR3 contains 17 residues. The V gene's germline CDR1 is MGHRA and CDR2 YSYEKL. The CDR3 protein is CASSQEWTRGSIYEQHF. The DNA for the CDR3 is TGCGCCAGCAGCCAAGAATGGACTAGAGGGAGTATATACGAGCAGCACTTC.

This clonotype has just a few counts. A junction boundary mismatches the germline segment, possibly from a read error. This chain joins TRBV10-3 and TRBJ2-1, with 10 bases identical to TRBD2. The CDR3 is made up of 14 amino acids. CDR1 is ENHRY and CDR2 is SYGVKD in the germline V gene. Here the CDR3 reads CAIKEASGSIEHFF. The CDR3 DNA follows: TGCGCCATCAAAGAGGCTAGCGGGAGTATTGAGCATTTCTTC.

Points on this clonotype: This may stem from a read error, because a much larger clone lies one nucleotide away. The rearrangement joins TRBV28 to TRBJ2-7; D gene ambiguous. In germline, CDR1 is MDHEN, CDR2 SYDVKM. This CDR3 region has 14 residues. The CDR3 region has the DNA TGTTCCAGCAGTAAATCCCTTGGGGCCTACGAGCAGTACTTC. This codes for CSSSKSLGAYEQYF.

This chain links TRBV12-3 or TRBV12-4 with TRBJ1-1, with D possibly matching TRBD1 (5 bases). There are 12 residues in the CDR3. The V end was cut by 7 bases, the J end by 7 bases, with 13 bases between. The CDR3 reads CASTSPGSEAFF. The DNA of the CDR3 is TGTGCCAGCACTTCGCCAGGGAGTGAAGCTTTCTTT.

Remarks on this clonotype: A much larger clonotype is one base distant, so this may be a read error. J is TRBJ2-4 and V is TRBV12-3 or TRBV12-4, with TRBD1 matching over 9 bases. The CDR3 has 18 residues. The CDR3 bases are TGTGCCAGCTCCTTCCGGGACAGGGCTTTTCTAGCCAATAACATTCAGTACTTC. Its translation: CASSFRDRAFLANNIQYF.

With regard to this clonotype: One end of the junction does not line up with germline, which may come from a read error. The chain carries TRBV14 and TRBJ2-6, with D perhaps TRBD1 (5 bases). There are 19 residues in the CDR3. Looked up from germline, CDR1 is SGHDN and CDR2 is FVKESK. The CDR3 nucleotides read TGTGCCAGCAGCCCACGATGGACGGTGCTCCTCTCTGGGGCCAACATCCTGACTTTT. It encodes CASSPRWTVLLSGANILTF.

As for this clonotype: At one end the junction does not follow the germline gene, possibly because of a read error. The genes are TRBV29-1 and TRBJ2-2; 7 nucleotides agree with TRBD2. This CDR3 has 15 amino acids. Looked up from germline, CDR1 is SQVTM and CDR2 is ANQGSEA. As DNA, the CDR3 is TGCAGCGTTGTCACGGCGGGAGCGTACACTGGGGAGCTGTTGTTT. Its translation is CSVVTAGAYTGELLF.